The clone carrying this T cell receptor (beta chain) was found a few times. No antigen is known for it. Separate cDNA molecules received unique molecular identifiers, which the library attached to them. TCRdb analysed the RACE reads with MiXCR anew, one entry per CDR3 protein. The sample has about 360,000 distinct CDR3 sequences, around 7% seen once; the top ten hold roughly 8%. This specimen belongs to a study of human T cells and chemical hapten exposure. Study background: All patients underwent weekly scalp dosing with diphenylcyclopropenone for the full roughly 22-week study. Study-level points and caveats: Against controls, expanded TCRs gave rise to significantly more large CDR3 similarity clusters. No change in TCRs above 1 in 1000 frequency was produced by DPC sensitization.

The time point here: patch test 1, 2 weeks after DPC sensitization. Treatment in this sample: therapeutic diphenylcyclopropenone sensitization with weekly scalp DPC. Trimming took 0 bases from V and 12 from J, leaving 26 bases between them. Looked up from germline, CDR1 is SGHDT and CDR2 is YYEEEE. The CDR3 has 17 amino acids. The V gene is TRBV5-6, the J gene TRBJ2-3; D gene unclear. This receptor was identified in a woman younger than 30 with alopecia areata. Some clones in this sample may be carry-over from other donors' samples. The sequenced sample was whole blood, obtained in connection with sensitization to the hapten diphenylcyclopropenone (DPC). The DNA of the CDR3 is TGTGCCAGCAGCTTGGCGGATCAGTTGGTAGGTCAGCTCATCCAGTATTTT. This translates into CASSLADQLVGQLIQYF.